The TCR beta chain under discussion was sequenced for a study of radiotherapy plus CTLA-4 blockade in lung cancer. Those patients who had chemo-refractory metastatic non-small-cell lung cancer were given focal radiation along with CTLA-4 blockade through ipilimumab. TCRdb's copy holds only in-frame clones and misses some; the assay was immunoSEQ multiplex PCR. The table lists about 73,000 clones, about nine tenths of them singletons. Trimming removed 5 bases at V and 7 bases at J, with 17 bases between. This CDR3 region has 14 residues. Germline CDR1 reads MNHEY; CDR2 reads SMNVEV (reference sequence). Whole-study results and caveats: In blood, tumor-derived TCR clones expanded after radiotherapy plus ipilimumab. Increased serum interferon-beta after radiation also reportedly predicted response strongly.

Worth noting for this clone: Antigen unknown.

The chain couples TRBV27 to TRBJ1-2; D remains unclear. The source is a human donor with non-small cell lung cancer that progressed on radiotherapy plus ipilimumab. The sequencing here drew on peripheral blood, taken from a patient treated with radiotherapy plus ipilimumab. As DNA, the CDR3 is TGTGCCAGCAGTCCCGATGGGAGGGATCGTGGCTACACCTTC. Its protein product is CASSPDGRDRGYTF.